This T cell receptor beta chain was recorded in a study of CD8 T cells in ankylosing spondylitis. Findings and limits, study-wide: For ankylosing spondylitis blood, a TCR beta motif of about eight highly homologous variants appeared characteristic.

J gave up 4 bases and V 0 bases, and 17 bases lay outside the gene matches. CDR1 and CDR2 from the germline V gene are DFQATT and SNEGSKA (reference sequence). The CDR3 loop spans 19 amino acids. In its sample, this clonotype was seen a few times. Its target is not known. A single record per CDR3 protein comes from TCRdb applying MiXCR to the 5' RACE reads. The sample consists of 500,000 or so distinct CDR3 sequences, about 5.2% of them appearing once. The clonotype originates from a male donor with ankylosing spondylitis. This chain uses TRBV20-1 with TRBJ2-2, with TRBD1 identical over 7 bases. The sample was blood, either unsorted or a sorted T cell fraction (not recorded which). CDR3 bases: TGCAGTGCTAGAGAACGTCACCGGGACAGATATTTTAGCACCGGGGAGCTGTTTTTT. Its protein is CSARERHRDRYFSTGELFF.